Presented here are 16 T cell receptor beta chains from one specimen sequenced in a study of T cell repertoires in cytomegalovirus infection. These receptors have no known antigen. TCRdb reprocessed the reads with MiXCR, giving one entry per CDR3 protein. The sample lists about 700,000 distinct CDR3 sequences, roughly a third occurring once. Sequencing used cultured PBMCs, obtained from culture after CMV antigen stimulation. Receptors were obtained from a human donor in good health (CMV status not recorded). Some clones in this sample may be carry-over from other donors' samples.

There are a few counts of this clonotype. The J gene is TRBJ1-1, the V gene TRBV11-2, with D perhaps matching TRBD1 (6 bases). Germline CDR1 and CDR2: SGHAT and FQNNGV. The CDR3 contains 16 residues. Between the trimmed V and J ends, which lost 2 bases and 4 bases, there was a span of 17 bases. CDR3 residues: CASSLNRARGFTEAFF. Written as DNA, the CDR3 is TGTGCCAGCAGCTTAAACAGGGCCCGCGGGTTCACTGAAGCTTTCTTT.

The chain has TRBV11-2 and TRBJ2-7; TRBD2 matches 9 bases. The germline V gene encodes CDR1 SGHAT and CDR2 FQNNGV. This CDR3 spans 15 amino acids. The V segment lost 5 bases and the J segment 2 bases; nucleotides outside the gene matches: 7. DNA for the CDR3: TGTGCCAGCAGCCCTCTGACTAGCGGAACCTACGAGCAGTACTTC. This translates into CASSPLTSGTYEQYF.

The chain couples TRBV7-1 to TRBJ2-3, with 8 positions matching TRBD2. TRBV7-1 is an open reading frame whose function is uncertain. There are 16 residues in the CDR3. The V and J ends lost 7 bases and 1 base, in that order; junction bases with no gene match: 10. For the CDR3, the DNA is TGTGCCAGCAACCCGCCGGGAGGGGGGGGCACAGATACGCAGTATTTT. Its translation: CASNPPGGGGTDTQYF.

The chain carries TRBV20-1 and TRBJ2-7; the match to TRBD1 covers 7 bases. The CDR3 totals 14 residues. Germline V lookup: CDR1 DFQATT, CDR2 SNEGSKA (reference sequence). Trimming at V came to 6 bases and at J to 3 bases, leaving 11 bases not matched to a gene. The CDR3 region has the DNA TGCAGTGCACCGTACAGGGGACGGGACTACGAGCAGTACTTC. This codes for CSAPYRGRDYEQYF.

The chain joins TRBV7-2 to TRBJ1-4; 9 nucleotides match TRBD1. Trimming removed 0 bases from V and 6 bases from J; junction bases left unmatched: 5. Per germline, CDR1 SGHTA and CDR2 FQGNSA. The CDR3 sequence is 16 residues long. CDR3 in amino acids: CASSLAPGTGHEKLFF. CDR3 DNA: TGTGCCAGCAGCTTAGCGCCCGGGACAGGGCATGAAAAACTGTTTTTT.

Many counts were recorded for this clonotype. The J gene is TRBJ1-2, the V gene TRBV7-2; D might be TRBD1 (6 bases). CDR1 and CDR2 from the germline V gene are SGHTA and FQGNSA. Trimming removed 5 bases from V and 4 bases from J, with 11 bases in between. The CDR3 sequence is 13 residues long. Here the CDR3 reads CASSNGQFYGYTF. CDR3 coding DNA: TGTGCCAGCAGCAACGGACAGTTCTATGGCTACACCTTC. The full variable domain, rest sourced from reference TRBV7-2 and TRBJ1-2, is GAGVSQSPSNKVTEKGKDVELRCDPISGHTALYWYRQSLGQGLEFLIYFQGNSAPDKSGLPSDRFSAERTGGSVSTLTIQRTQQEDSAVYLCASSNGQFYGYTFGSGTRLTVV.

The CDR3 DNA reads TGTGCCAGCAGCTTGGAGGGTAGGGGGCGAGAGACCCAGTACTTC. It codes for CASSLEGRGRETQYF. The J gene is TRBJ2-5, the V gene TRBV5-6; 7 nucleotides align to TRBD1. Germline CDR1 reads SGHDT; CDR2 reads YYEEEE. V shed 0 bases, J shed 4 bases, and the junction held 6 bases outside the gene matches. This CDR3 has 15 residues.

At least ten counts were recorded for this clonotype. The CDR3 DNA sequence: TGTGCCAGCAGCTCCCGGGGAGGTGCCGAGACACCCCTCCACTTT. Its translation is CASSSRGGAETPLHF. V usage is TRBV7-2 and J usage is TRBJ1-6; D is unresolved. Trimming pared 4 bases from V and 11 bases from J, leaving 18 bases between. The CDR3 loop spans 15 amino acids. Germline V CDR1 and CDR2: SGHTA, FQGNSA.

V is TRBV7-4 and J is TRBJ2-2; TRBD1 matches at 8 bases. This CDR3 contains 16 residues. Trimming removed 3 bases from V and 0 bases from J; junction bases left unmatched: 3. Germline CDR1 reads SGHVT; CDR2 reads SQSDAQ. CDR3 residues: CASSFTTGANTGELFF. As DNA, the CDR3 is TGTGCCAGCAGCTTTACGACAGGGGCGAACACCGGGGAGCTGTTTTTT.

The chain carries TRBV15 and TRBJ1-6; D is possibly TRBD1 (5 bases). Per the germline V gene, CDR1 is LNHNV and CDR2 is YYDKDF (reference sequence). Trimming removed 5 bases at V and 7 bases at J, with 12 bases between. CDR3 length: 14 residues. The CDR3 DNA reads TGTGCCACCAGCGGGGCGGGGAGCAATTCACCCCTCCACTTT. This gives the protein CATSGAGSNSPLHF.

The V and J genes are TRBV6-2 or TRBV6-3 and TRBJ2-3, with D perhaps matching TRBD1 or TRBD2 (5 bases each). The V and J ends lost 5 bases and 0 bases respectively, with 12 bases between them. Germline CDR1 is MNHEY and CDR2 is SVGEGT. The CDR3 has 15 residues. The CDR3 nucleotides read TGTGCCAGCAGTCTCCGGGACCTAAGCACAGATACGCAGTATTTT. This codes for CASSLRDLSTDTQYF.

This clonotype was found a few times. The V call is TRBV6-2 or TRBV6-3, the J call TRBJ2-7, with D possibly matching TRBD1 (6 bases). V was cut by 2 bases and J by 5 bases, with 13 bases left in between. Per germline, CDR1 MNHEY and CDR2 SVGEGT. The CDR3 sequence is 14 residues long. For the CDR3, the DNA is TGTGCCAGCAGTTACGGGCAGGGGCACCACGAGCAGTACTTC. It codes for CASSYGQGHHEQYF.

This clonotype is a singleton in its sample. J is TRBJ2-1 and V is TRBV10-3; D might be TRBD1 or TRBD2, each matching 5 bases. Germline-derived CDR1 and CDR2 are ENHRY and SYGVKD. CDR3 length: 15 residues. V lost 7 bases and J 6 bases, leaving 19 bases between the germline ends. The CDR3 reads CAIKIGGPGSNEQFF. CDR3 nucleotide sequence: TGTGCCATCAAGATTGGGGGACCGGGGTCCAATGAGCAGTTCTTC.

This clonotype came up a few times. CDR3 DNA: TGTGCTAGTGGTTTGATGTTGAACACTGAAGCTTTCTTT. Protein: CASGLMLNTEAFF. The chain has TRBV12-5 and TRBJ1-1; no clear D gene. The V end was cut by 2 bases, the J end by 0 bases, with 4 bases between. The germline CDR1 and CDR2 sequences are LGHNT and FRNRAP. This CDR3 has 13 residues.

V and J are TRBV6-6 and TRBJ1-1; 8 positions agree with TRBD1. CDR1 is MNHNY, CDR2 SVGAGI, per germline (reference sequence). The CDR3 contains 14 residues. Trimming took 7 bases from V and 7 from J; bases not matched to a gene: 11. The CDR3 nucleotides read TGTGCCAGCAATGTTGGACAGGGCCAAATTGAAGCTTTCTTT. Residues: CASNVGQGQIEAFF.

The chain employs TRBV11-2 and TRBJ2-7; D unclear. Trimming removed 5 bases at V and 0 bases at J, with 11 bases between. The CDR3 runs 14 residues. Germline V gene data show CDR1 as SGHAT and CDR2 as FQNNGV. DNA of the CDR3: TGTGCCAGCAGCACTCGACCGAGCTCCTACGAGCAGTACTTC. Protein: CASSTRPSSYEQYF.